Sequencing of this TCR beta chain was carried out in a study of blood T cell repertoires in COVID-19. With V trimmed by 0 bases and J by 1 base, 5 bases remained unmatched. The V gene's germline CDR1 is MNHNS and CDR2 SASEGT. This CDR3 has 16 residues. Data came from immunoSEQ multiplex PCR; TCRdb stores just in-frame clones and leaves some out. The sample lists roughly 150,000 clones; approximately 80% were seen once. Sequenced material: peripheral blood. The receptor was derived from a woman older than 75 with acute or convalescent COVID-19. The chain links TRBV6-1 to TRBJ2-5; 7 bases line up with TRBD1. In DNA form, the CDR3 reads TGTGCCAGCAGTGAAGCGCTAGGGGGCCCCCAAGAGACCCAGTACTTC. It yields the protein CASSEALGGPQETQYF.